The following is a T cell receptor (beta chain) sequence with its context. Its target is not known. One end of the junction varies from germline; a read error may be responsible. The data originate from a study of cytomegalovirus exposure and HLA in healthy donors. This PCR relied on a set of 60 Vbeta primers and 13 Jbeta primers. Method: immunoSEQ multiplex PCR; TCRdb's copy keeps in-frame clones and lacks some. The sample has about 60,000 clones, 70% seen once. Study outcomes and limitations: Later work associated approximately 17,000 TCR beta sequences with HLA alleles at 0.05 false discovery rate.

Sequencing input: PBMCs. The receptor was isolated from a woman aged 55-69 years in good health and CMV-seropositive.

The CDR3 sequence is CASSLTSAGEDSNF. In DNA, the CDR3 is TGTGCCAGCAGTTTAACTTCAGCAGGGGAAGATTCCAACTTC. J is TRBJ2-7 and V is TRBV28, with D possibly being TRBD1 (6 bases). This CDR3 comprises 14 residues. Germline CDR1 MDHEN, CDR2 SYDVKM.